This is a list of T cell receptor beta chains from one sample in a study of response to subunit inactivated influenza vaccine. TCRdb independently ran MiXCR on the RT-PCR reads; one entry per CDR3 protein. This sample has about 700,000 distinct CDR3 sequences, with 14% found just once. Specimen: PBMCs from blood, collected 14 to 15 days before vaccination. Receptors were obtained from a man over 45 who received an inactivated influenza vaccine. CDR3s include the opening cysteine and the closing phenylalanine or tryptophan. The D gene is left open where the match is weak. The size field is filled for only some rows; it gives once, few, many or a size class.

v_call	d_call	j_call	clone_size	cdr3_nt	cdr3_aa
TRBV14	TRBD2	TRBJ2-1	many	TGTGCCAGCAGCCGTAGCGGGCGAGAGCAGTTCTTC	CASSRSGREQFF
TRBV2	-	TRBJ2-7	-	TGTGCCAGCAAGTTCGGGGTACCCTACGAGCAGTACTTC	CASKFGVPYEQYF
TRBV20-1	TRBD2	TRBJ2-7	many	TGCAGTGCTACAGGAGGACTAGCGGGAGTTAAGGCCTACGAGCAGTACTTC	CSATGGLAGVKAYEQYF
TRBV5-1	-	TRBJ1-1	many	TGCGCCAGCAGCTTCATCAGGGGCGAAGCTTTCTTT	CASSFIRGEAFF
TRBV24-1	-	TRBJ2-1	-	TGTGCCACCAGTGATTTCGTGGACCGCAATGAGCAGTTCTTC	CATSDFVDRNEQFF
TRBV9	TRBD2	TRBJ2-1	-	TGTGCCAGCAGCGTCGGCGGGGGGGCCGGTGAGCAGTTCTTC	CASSVGGGAGEQFF
TRBV11-1	TRBD2	TRBJ2-3	-	TGTGCCAGCAGCTCCTTAACGGGACTAGCGGGAGTTTCAGATACGCAGTATTTT	CASSSLTGLAGVSDTQYF
TRBV27	-	TRBJ2-5	-	TGTGCCAGCAGTTTATCGAAGGATCGCCTCAGGGAGACCCAGTACTTC	CASSLSKDRLRETQYF
TRBV7-2	TRBD2	TRBJ2-1	many	TGTGCCAGCAGCCCGTGGGGGGGTCACAATGAGCAGTTCTTC	CASSPWGGHNEQFF
TRBV18	-	TRBJ1-5	-	TGTGCCAGCTCAGGGGGGACTCGCAATCAGCCCCAGCATTTT	CASSGGTRNQPQHF
TRBV5-1	TRBD2	TRBJ2-1	few	TGCGCCAGTGGGGTAGCGGGAGATGGGGAGCAGTTCTTC	CASGVAGDGEQFF
TRBV5-6	TRBD2	TRBJ2-7	few	TGTGCCAGCAGCTCACAACTAGCGGGAGAAGTCGAGCAGTACTTC	CASSSQLAGEVEQYF
TRBV6-5	TRBD2	TRBJ2-7	-	TGTGCCAGCTGTACTAGCGGAGGCTACGAGCAGTACTTC	CASCTSGGYEQYF
TRBV2	-	TRBJ2-1	few	TGTGCCAGCAGTGGAAGTCGACAGGGACTAAGGAATGAGCAGTTCTTC	CASSGSRQGLRNEQFF
TRBV6-1	TRBD1	TRBJ1-1	-	TGTGCCAGCAGTAAAAACAGGGGGCAAGATGAAGCTTTCTTT	CASSKNRGQDEAFF